The rows below give T cell receptor beta chains drawn from one sample of a study of long-term antiretroviral therapy in people with HIV. Some clones are missing from TCRdb's copy, which holds only in-frame ones; the method was immunoSEQ multiplex PCR. The data contain 30,000 or so clones, about 77% of them seen just once; the ten biggest clones take up approximately 8.5%. Sequenced material: unsorted PBMCs, taken 1.5 years before starting antiretroviral therapy. These receptors came from a man aged 18 to 35 with HIV. CDR3s include the opening cysteine and the closing phenylalanine or tryptophan. Each record gives: J gene, V gene, D gene, clone size, CDR3 protein, CDR3 DNA. The D gene is left open where the match is weak. Rows give clone size only sometimes, using once, few, many, or a class for an expanded clone.

TRBJ2-1,TRBV2,-,few,CASSGGSDEQFF,TGTGCCAGCAGTGGAGGTTCCGATGAGCAGTTCTTC
TRBJ2-3,TRBV11-2,TRBD2,-,CASSLEAVGAGGPYTDTQYF,TGTGCCAGCAGCTTAGAGGCGGTGGGAGCGGGGGGTCCCTACACAGATACGCAGTATTTT
TRBJ2-7,TRBV6-1,-,-,CASSERAGSSYEQYF,TGTGCCAGCAGTGAAAGGGCGGGGAGCTCCTACGAGCAGTACTTC
TRBJ1-1,TRBV2,-,-,CASSEFWGANTEAFF,TGTGCCAGCAGTGAATTTTGGGGGGCTAACACTGAAGCTTTCTTT
TRBJ1-1,TRBV29-1,-,-,CSVIRATNTEAFF,TGCAGCGTGATCAGGGCCACGAACACTGAAGCTTTCTTT
TRBJ2-3,TRBV6-1,-,once,CASSEPIARGGITDTQYF,TGTGCCAGCAGCGAACCGATAGCGAGGGGGGGGATCACAGATACGCAGTATTTT
TRBJ2-5,TRBV19,-,-,CASSPQGQRQETQYF,TGTGCCAGTAGTCCACAGGGTCAGAGGCAAGAGACCCAGTACTTC
TRBJ2-7,TRBV19,-,once,CASSIPGQGSYEQYF,TGTGCCAGTAGTATCCCTGGGCAGGGTTCCTACGAGCAGTACTTC
TRBJ2-5,TRBV5-1,TRBD2,-,CASSLGLASETQYF,TGCGCCAGCAGCTTGGGACTAGCTTCAGAGACCCAGTACTTC
TRBJ2-2,TRBV15,-,once,CATSRDLRRNTGELFF,TGTGCCACCAGCAGAGATTTACGGAGGAACACCGGGGAGCTGTTTTTT
TRBJ2-7,TRBV28,TRBD1,once,CASRVTGGSYEQYF,TGTGCCAGCAGGGTTACAGGGGGGTCCTACGAGCAGTACTTC
TRBJ2-5,TRBV7-9,-,-,CASSSIGGGPETQYF,TGTGCCAGCAGCTCAATTGGTGGGGGCCCAGAGACCCAGTACTTC
TRBJ1-2,TRBV11-1,TRBD1,once,CASSLRQGRGYTF,TGTGCCAGCAGCTTACGACAGGGTAGGGGCTACACCTTC
TRBJ2-7,TRBV14,-,-,CASSQDKKYEQYF,TGTGCCAGCAGCCAAGATAAAAAATACGAGCAGTACTTC
TRBJ1-4,TRBV4-1,TRBD1,-,CASSQGEDRVNEKLFF,TGCGCCAGCAGCCAAGGAGAAGACAGGGTGAATGAAAAACTGTTTTTT
TRBJ1-6,TRBV27,-,-,CASSPMAGGYSPLHF,TGTGCCAGCAGTCCCATGGCCGGAGGGTATTCACCCCTCCACTTT
TRBJ2-7,TRBV5-1,TRBD2,-,CASSSSGPNYEQYF,TGCGCCAGCAGCTCTAGCGGGCCGAACTACGAGCAGTACTTC
TRBJ1-2,TRBV5-1,-,-,CASSSRPVGGYTF,TGCGCCAGCAGCTCCCGACCGGTGGGGGGCTACACCTTC
TRBJ2-3,TRBV5-1,TRBD2,-,CASRRTPGLGTDTQYF,TGCGCCAGCAGAAGGACGCCGGGACTAGGCACAGATACGCAGTATTTT
TRBJ1-2,TRBV30,-,-,CAGHWPVYGYTF,TGTGCGGGGCATTGGCCGGTCTATGGCTACACCTTC
TRBJ2-5,TRBV29-1,TRBD2,-,CSVDAGGPETQYF,TGCAGCGTTGACGCGGGAGGGCCGGAGACCCAGTACTTC
TRBJ2-6,TRBV7-8,-,-,CASSLGVRGRGTGANVLTF,TGTGCCAGCAGCTTAGGAGTGCGGGGCAGGGGAACTGGGGCCAACGTCCTGACTTTC
TRBJ1-3,TRBV7-2,-,-,CASSLARLGNTIYF,TGTGCCAGCAGCTTAGCGCGTCTCGGAAACACCATATATTTT
TRBJ1-5,TRBV7-9,TRBD1,-,CASSPSDRAVLESNQPQHF,TGTGCCAGCAGCCCTTCGGACAGGGCGGTTTTAGAAAGCAATCAGCCCCAGCATTTT
TRBJ1-2,TRBV5-1,-,few,CASRQTANYGYTF,TGCGCCAGCAGGCAAACAGCTAACTATGGCTACACCTTC
TRBJ2-7,TRBV9,TRBD2,few,CASSVGGREADEQYF,TGTGCCAGCAGCGTAGGCGGGCGGGAGGCCGACGAGCAGTACTTC
TRBJ1-5,TRBV28,TRBD1,-,CASSDPGGGSNQPQHF,TGTGCCAGCAGTGACCCAGGGGGCGGAAGCAATCAGCCCCAGCATTTT
TRBJ1-2,TRBV5-3,TRBD1,once,CARSPGTGFAKGYTF,TGTGCCAGAAGCCCAGGGACAGGTTTTGCGAAGGGCTACACCTTC
TRBJ2-3,TRBV10-3,-,-,CAISGLGQSTDTQYF,TGTGCCATCAGTGGGCTGGGGCAAAGCACAGATACGCAGTATTTT
TRBJ1-2,TRBV7-3,-,-,CASSLYPGEGYGYTF,TGTGCCAGCAGCTTATACCCAGGCGAAGGCTATGGCTACACCTTC
TRBJ2-2,TRBV27,TRBD2,-,CATMGGLVGTGELFF,TGTGCCACCATGGGGGGGTTGGTAGGCACCGGGGAGCTGTTTTTT
TRBJ2-7,TRBV13,TRBD2,-,CASSFRTSGRLIPREQYF,TGTGCCAGCAGCTTTAGAACTAGCGGGAGGTTGATTCCGCGTGAGCAGTACTTC
TRBJ1-3,TRBV30,-,-,CAWSSVGTPGNTIYF,TGTGCCTGGAGTTCAGTTGGGACTCCTGGAAACACCATATATTTT
TRBJ2-2,TRBV5-1,TRBD1,-,CASSSLTGGNTGELFF,TGCGCCAGCAGCTCGTTGACAGGGGGCAACACCGGGGAGCTGTTTTTT
TRBJ2-4,TRBV7-6,-,-,CASSLYPPGGALNIQYF,TGTGCCAGCAGTTTATACCCCCCCGGCGGGGCGTTAAACATTCAGTACTTC
TRBJ2-5,TRBV25-1,-,-,CASSEPGYREETQYF,TGTGCCAGCAGTGAACCCGGGTACCGGGAAGAGACCCAGTACTTC
TRBJ1-2,TRBV29-1,TRBD1,-,CSVGDRDDYGYTF,TGCAGCGTTGGAGACAGGGATGACTATGGCTACACCTTC
TRBJ1-2,TRBV7-9,-,-,CASSLDGSYGYTF,TGTGCCAGCAGCTTAGACGGCTCGTATGGCTACACCTTC
TRBJ1-1,TRBV7-9,TRBD1,-,CASSLPRDREWGTEAFF,TGTGCCAGCAGCTTACCCCGGGACAGGGAATGGGGCACTGAAGCTTTCTTT